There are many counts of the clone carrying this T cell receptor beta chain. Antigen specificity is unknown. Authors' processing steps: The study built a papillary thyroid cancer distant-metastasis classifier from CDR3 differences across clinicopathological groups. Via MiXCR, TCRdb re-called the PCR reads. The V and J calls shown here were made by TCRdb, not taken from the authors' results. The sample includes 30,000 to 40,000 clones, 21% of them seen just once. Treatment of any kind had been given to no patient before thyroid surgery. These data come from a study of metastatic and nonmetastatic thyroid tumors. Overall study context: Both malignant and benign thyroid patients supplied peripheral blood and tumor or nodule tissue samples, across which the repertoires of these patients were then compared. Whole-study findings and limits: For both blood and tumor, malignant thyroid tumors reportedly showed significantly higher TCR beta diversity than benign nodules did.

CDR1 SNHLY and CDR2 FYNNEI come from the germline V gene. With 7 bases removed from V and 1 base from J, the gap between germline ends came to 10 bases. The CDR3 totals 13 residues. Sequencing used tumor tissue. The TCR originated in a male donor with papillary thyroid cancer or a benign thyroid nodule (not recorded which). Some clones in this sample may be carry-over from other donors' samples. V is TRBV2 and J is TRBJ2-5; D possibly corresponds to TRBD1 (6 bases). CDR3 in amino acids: CASTRDTQETQYF. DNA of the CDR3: TGTGCCAGCACCCGGGACACCCAAGAGACCCAGTACTTC.